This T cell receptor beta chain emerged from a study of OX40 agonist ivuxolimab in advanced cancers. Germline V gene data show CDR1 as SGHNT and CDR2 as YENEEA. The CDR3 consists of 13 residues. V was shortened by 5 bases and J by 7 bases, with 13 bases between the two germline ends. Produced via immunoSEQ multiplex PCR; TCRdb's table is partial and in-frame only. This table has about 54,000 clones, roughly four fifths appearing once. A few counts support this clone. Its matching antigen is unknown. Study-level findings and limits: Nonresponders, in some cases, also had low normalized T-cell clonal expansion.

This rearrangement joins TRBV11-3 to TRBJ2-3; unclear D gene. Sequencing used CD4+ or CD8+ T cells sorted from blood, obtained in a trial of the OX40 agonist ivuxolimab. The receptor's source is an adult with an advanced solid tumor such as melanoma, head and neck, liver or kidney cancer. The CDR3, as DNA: TGTGCCAGCAGCCCCGCAGGTGGAAATACGCAGTATTTT. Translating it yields CASSPAGGNTQYF. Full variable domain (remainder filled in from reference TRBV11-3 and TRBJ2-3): EAGVVQSPRYKIIEKKQPVAFWCNPISGHNTLYWYLQNLGQGPELLIRYENEEAVDDSQLPKDRFSAERLKGVDSTLKIQPAELGDSAVYLCASSPAGGNTQYFGPGTRLTVL.